This T cell receptor (beta chain) derives from a study of Ad26.COV2.S vaccination and SARS-CoV-2 variants. Findings and limits, study-wide: While placebo recipients had lower spike-specific TCR breadth, vaccine recipients had more. Vaccine and placebo recipients had similar non-spike TCR breadth.

As for treatment: about 20 received Ad26.COV2.S at low or high dose, single or two shots; roughly five received placebo; per-sample allocation not given. At day 63 after the first vaccine or placebo injection, samples were drawn. The germline CDR1 and CDR2 sequences are SGHDT and YYEEEE. The CDR3 covers 15 residues. After removal of 5 bases from V and 2 bases from J, the junction contained 6 bases not matched to a gene. Profiled with immunoSEQ multiplex PCR; TCRdb holds only in-frame clones, not every one. The sample shows 300,000 to 500,000 clones, about 85% of them seen only once. With regard to this clone: What it binds is not known.

This sequence originates from a person between 18 and 60 years old who received the Ad26.COV2.S COVID-19 vaccine or a placebo. The V and J genes are TRBV5-6 and TRBJ2-7, with TRBD1 identical over 11 bases. The sample in question was peripheral blood, obtained in a trial of Ad26.COV2.S vaccine versus placebo. This CDR3 reads CASRTEGQGAYEQYF. The CDR3 coding sequence is TGTGCCAGCAGGACAGAGGGACAGGGGGCCTACGAGCAGTACTTC.